Here is one T cell receptor (beta chain) with its context. The antigen remains undetermined. cDNA serving as the sequencing template came from extracted, reverse transcribed RNA. Sequencing was performed with immunoSEQ multiplex PCR; in TCRdb, only in-frame clones are kept and a portion is missing. The repertoire consists of some 190,000 clones, with approximately 61% occurring once and the leading ten covering approximately 1%. Treatment meaning: oral pan-JAK inhibitor, 5-10 mg twice daily. The sample belongs to a study of CD8+ T cells in alopecia areata. The study, taken as a whole, reports: The link between baseline CD8+ expansion and response remains uncertain with one nonresponder.

The CDR3 length is 14 residues. V shed 5 bases and J 4 bases; nucleotides not matched to a gene: 1. The germline gives CDR1 SGHDN, CDR2 FVKESK. This chain joins TRBV14 and TRBJ2-2; 10 bases map to TRBD1. Here the sequenced sample was CD4+ T cells sorted from blood, taken at week 24, from a patient treated with tofacitinib. The sequence came from a human donor with alopecia areata. The CDR3, as DNA: TGTGCCAGCAGCTGGGACAGGGGCACCGGGGAGCTGTTTTTT. Amino acid sequence: CASSWDRGTGELFF. Together with reference TRBV14 and TRBJ2-2, the CDR3 gives the full variable domain: EAGVTQFPSHSVIEKGQTVTLRCDPISGHDNLYWYRRVMGKEIKFLLHFVKESKQDESGMPNNRFLAERTGGTYSTLKVQPAELEDSGVYFCASSWDRGTGELFFGEGSRLTVL.